This T cell receptor (beta chain) derives from a study of early T cells in non-severe SARS-CoV-2 infection. Each cDNA molecule carried a unique molecular identifier. TCRdb used MiXCR to reprocess the 5' RACE reads, holding one entry per CDR3 protein. Here the sample spans approximately 89,000 distinct CDR3 sequences, around an eighth being singletons. This clonotype has ten or more counts. Its antigen remains unknown. The CDR3 is 14 amino acids. With V trimmed by 3 bases and J by 6 bases, 3 bases remained unmatched. The V gene's germline CDR1 is KGHSH and CDR2 LQKENI. Points from the study as a whole: Sequences matched to VDJdb favored anti-spike CD8 responses, while private and CD4 specificities were missed.

The specimen was whole blood. The chain couples TRBV18 to TRBJ1-5, with 9 bases identical to TRBD1. The sequence came from an adult who was a healthcare worker with PCR-confirmed SARS-CoV-2 infection or an uninfected control (not recorded which). The CDR3 sequence: CASSPGQGGQPQHF. Written as DNA, the CDR3 is TGTGCCAGCTCACCGGGACAGGGCGGTCAGCCCCAGCATTTT.